The present entry profiles one T cell receptor (beta chain) with its context. Its antigen is not identified. This sample stems from a study of memory CD4+ T cells and cytomegalovirus serostatus. Overall study context: Of the healthy Belgian adults, nine or ten were CMV seropositive and 20 to 30 seronegative.

Single viable CD3+CD4+CD8-CD45RO+ cells were sorted as the memory CD4+ T cells. Some clones are missing from TCRdb's copy, which holds only in-frame ones; the method was immunoSEQ multiplex PCR. The profile shows approximately 45,000 clones, 79% of them singletons. V gave up 4 bases and J gave up 6 bases, with 10 bases separating them. CDR1 is SEHNR and CDR2 is FQNEAQ in the germline V gene (reference sequence). This CDR3 contains 12 residues. Broader study findings: Of under 200 reported CMV TCRbeta sequences, 55 to 80 were found in memory CD4+ repertoires. CMV serostatus prediction reached median AUC roughly 0.95, or 0.91 with US-trained model. Suggested: most of the CMV-linked TCR signature lies in CD4+ memory cells.

The chain carries TRBV7-9 and TRBJ2-7; D uncertain. Sequencing was carried out using memory CD4+ T cells from blood. The sequence came from an adult in good health and CMV-seronegative. The CDR3 region is CASSWDNGEQYF. CDR3 coding DNA: TGTGCCAGCAGCTGGGATAATGGCGAGCAGTACTTC.